This T cell receptor (beta chain) was profiled in a study of metastatic and nonmetastatic thyroid tumors. As for the study in general: Repertoires of blood and of tissue (tumor or nodule) from malignant and benign thyroid patients were compared. Study-wide points: The study reportedly found significantly higher TCR beta diversity in malignant thyroid tumors than benign nodules, in blood and tumor.

No patient received treatment before thyroid surgery. For this clone: Its specificity is unknown.

The germline CDR1 and CDR2 sequences are MDHEN and SYDVKM. V was cut by 2 bases and J by 2 bases, with 9 bases left in between. The CDR3 has 14 residues. TCRdb re-clonotyped the PCR reads via MiXCR. The sample contains tens of thousands of clones, 10% to 12% of which appear only once. The sequenced sample consisted of blood. The chain recombines TRBV28 with TRBJ1-2; no clear D. The clonotype originates from a female donor with papillary thyroid cancer or a benign thyroid nodule (not recorded which). Some clones in this sample may be carry-over from other donors' samples. CDR3 sequence: CASSLGSMNYGYTF. CDR3 sequence (DNA): TGTGCCAGCAGTTTAGGCTCAATGAACTATGGCTACACCTTC.